This T cell receptor (beta chain) was captured by sequencing in a study of CD8+ T cells in alopecia areata. Trimming took 10 bases from V and 3 from J, leaving 19 bases between them. Germline CDR1 is SNHLY and CDR2 is FYNNEI. The CDR3 has 14 amino acids. Comments on this clone: Its antigen is unidentified.

Isolation of CD4+ and CD8+ T cells from PBMCs was achieved by sorting. Following extraction, RNA underwent reverse transcription to cDNA, which served as the sequencing template. Libraries were prepared by immunoSEQ multiplex PCR; TCRdb keeps only in-frame clonotypes and omits some of them. The table records about 140,000 clones, more than 55% of them present only once. General study results and limits: There were also resident alphabeta T cells of normal skin sequenced in scalp samples.

The sequencing sample was made of CD8+ T cells sorted from blood. The origin of this receptor is a human donor in good health. The rearrangement links TRBV2 to TRBJ2-7, with D perhaps matching TRBD2 (5 bases). DNA of the CDR3: TGTGCCATACTCCCCCGGGAAGTCGACTACGAGCAGTACTTC. As protein: CAILPREVDYEQYF.